Shown below are 15 T cell receptor beta chains from a single sample sequenced in a study of blood T cell repertoires in COVID-19. Measured with immunoSEQ multiplex PCR; TCRdb has only the in-frame clones, and not every one. The sample has a few hundred thousand clones; approximately 80% are singletons. The sample taken for sequencing was PBMCs or T cells enriched from blood (not recorded which). These receptors were collected from a man aged 35 to 55 who had been exposed to COVID-19.

V is TRBV29-1 and J is TRBJ2-1; 12 nucleotides agree with TRBD2. The CDR3 runs to 15 residues. Germline CDR1 is SQVTM and CDR2 is ANQGSEA. V gave up 1 base and J gave up 8 bases; unmatched junction bases: 6. CDR3 sequence reads: CSVEALAGGPDEQFF. Here the CDR3 DNA reads TGCAGCGTTGAAGCTCTAGCGGGAGGGCCCGATGAGCAGTTCTTC.

As concerns this clone: The limits of the CDR3 on the DNA are not certain, so only TCRdb's listed CDR3 is given. The V gene is TRBV6-5, the J gene TRBJ1-2; the table's D call TRBD1 went unverified against the DNA. Both ends counted, the CDR3 spans 15 residues. Germline loops: CDR1 MNHEY, CDR2 SVGAGI. The chain's CDR3 is CASRPTGGFGNGYTF.

J is TRBJ2-7 and V is TRBV3-1 (or the pseudogene TRBV3-2); perhaps TRBD1 as D (5 bases). CDR1 and CDR2 (germline): LGHDT, YNNKEL (reference sequence). The CDR3 runs 13 residues. V was pared by 3 bases and J by 0 bases, with 6 bases between. In DNA, the CDR3 is TGTGCCAGCAGCCATAGGGGCTCCTACGAGCAGTACTTC. This codes for CASSHRGSYEQYF.

The chain joins TRBV27 to TRBJ1-6; D remains unclear. Germline V gene data show CDR1 as MNHEY and CDR2 as SMNVEV (reference sequence). V was trimmed by 4 bases and J by 5 bases, leaving 12 bases between them. The CDR3 has 15 amino acids. The CDR3 is CASSSIASNNSPLHF. The DNA for the CDR3 is TGTGCCAGCAGTTCGATCGCCAGTAATAATTCACCCCTCCACTTT.

The chain is built from TRBV11-2 and TRBJ1-2; 7 bases fit TRBD1. The germline gives CDR1 SGHAT, CDR2 FQNNGV. CDR3 length: 14 residues. V lost 3 bases to trimming and J lost 5 bases; unmatched junction nucleotides: 6. CDR3 amino acids: CASSLTGLTYGYTF. The CDR3, as DNA: TGTGCCAGCAGCTTGACAGGGTTAACTTATGGCTACACCTTC. Looking up the rest from reference TRBV11-2 and TRBJ1-2 gives the full variable domain: EAGVAQSPRYKIIEKRQSVAFWCNPISGHATLYWYQQILGQGPKLLIQFQNNGVVDDSQLPKDRFSAERLKGVDSTLKIQPAKLEDSAVYLCASSLTGLTYGYTFGSGTRLTVV.

This chain connects TRBV7-9 to TRBJ1-2; 9 positions match TRBD1. The germline CDR1 and CDR2 sequences are SEHNR and FQNEAQ (reference sequence). The ends lost 11 bases at V and 4 bases at J; junction bases unmatched: 5. The CDR3 sequence is 12 residues long. CDR3 nucleotide sequence: TGTGCCGCCACAGGGGGCGCCTATGGCTACACCTTC. Protein product: CAATGGAYGYTF. The full variable domain, in which reference TRBV7-9 and TRBJ1-2 provide the parts outside the CDR3, is DTGVSQNPRHKITKRGQNVTFRCDPISEHNRLYWYRQTLGQGPEFLTYFQNEAQLEKSRLLSDRFSAERPKGSFSTLEIQRTEQGDSAMYLCAATGGAYGYTFGSGTRLTVV.

V is TRBV7-2 and J is TRBJ2-4; TRBD2 might be the D (5 bases). This CDR3 has 16 residues. V dropped 3 bases and J dropped 4 bases, with 16 bases sitting between them. Germline CDR1 is SGHTA and CDR2 is FQGNSA. This CDR3 reads CASSLSSPLVKNIQYF. The CDR3 DNA reads as TGTGCCAGCAGCTTGTCTAGCCCACTAGTGAAAAACATTCAGTACTTC. The variable domain in full, with the rest retrieved from reference TRBV7-2 and TRBJ2-4, is GAGVSQSPSNKVTEKGKDVELRCDPISGHTALYWYRQSLGQGLEFLIYFQGNSAPDKSGLPSDRFSAERTGGSVSTLTIQRTQQEDSAVYLCASSLSSPLVKNIQYFGAGTRLSVL.

This chain uses TRBV30 with TRBJ1-3; no clear D. CDR3 size: 13 residues. The V gene's germline CDR1 is GTSNPN and CDR2 SVGIG (reference sequence). Trimming cost V 1 base and J 1 base, with 5 bases left between them. CDR3 in amino acids: CAWSDTSGNTIYF. The CDR3 nucleotides are TGTGCCTGGAGTGATACATCTGGAAACACCATATATTTT. The variable domain in full, completed from reference TRBV30 and TRBJ1-3, reads SQTIHQWPATLVQPVGSPLSLECTVEGTSNPNLYWYRQAAGRGLQLLFYSVGIGQISSEVPQNLSASRPQDRQFILSSKKLLLSDSGFYLCAWSDTSGNTIYFGEGSWLTVV.

This sequence joins TRBV5-8 and TRBJ1-3, with D possibly being TRBD1 (6 bases). The germline CDR1 and CDR2 sequences are SGHTS and YDEGEE. Between the trimmed V and J ends, which lost 0 bases and 0 bases, there was a span of 10 bases. This CDR3 is 16 amino acids long. The CDR3 is CASSLARTVSGNTIYF. The CDR3 DNA reads as TGTGCCAGCAGCTTGGCCCGGACAGTCTCTGGAAACACCATATATTTT.

This clone was seen a handful of times. V is TRBV7-2 and J is TRBJ2-1; 7 bases line up with TRBD1. Germline V gives CDR1 SGHTA, CDR2 FQGNSA. The CDR3 spans 16 residues. The V segment lost 4 bases and the J segment 0 bases; nucleotides outside the gene matches: 6. Here the CDR3 reads CASSYPGQTSYNEQFF. The CDR3 DNA is TGTGCCAGCAGCTACCCGGGACAGACCTCCTACAATGAGCAGTTCTTC.

This clone was detected only a few times. This chain uses TRBV27 with TRBJ1-4; tentatively, D is TRBD1 (5 bases). V gave up 8 bases and J gave up 7 bases, with 17 bases separating them. Germline V gene sequence: CDR1 MNHEY, CDR2 SMNVEV (reference sequence). This CDR3 has 14 amino acids. CDR3 bases: TGTGCCAGCGGAATTAGTGGGGGGATTGAAAAACTGTTTTTT. Protein product: CASGISGGIEKLFF.

There are a few counts of this clone. Here the CDR3 reads CASSEEGGSAGNTIYF. The CDR3 nucleotides are TGTGCCAGCAGTGAAGAAGGAGGGTCGGCTGGAAACACCATATATTTT. The chain recombines TRBV6-1 with TRBJ1-3; D not resolved. Germline lookup yields CDR1 MNHNS and CDR2 SASEGT. The ends were cut back, 1 base at V and 2 bases at J, with 12 bases in the middle. The CDR3 spans 16 residues.

This chain joins TRBV27 and TRBJ2-1, with D hard to call. The V gene lost 0 bases and the J gene lost 14 bases, with 14 bases spanning the gap. This CDR3 has 13 residues. Germline CDR1 reads MNHEY; CDR2 reads SMNVEV (reference sequence). The CDR3 protein is CASSLSTMNTEFF. The CDR3 nucleotides are TGTGCCAGCAGTTTATCCACTATGAATACGGAGTTCTTC.

The chain uses TRBV3-1 (or the pseudogene TRBV3-2) and TRBJ2-7; TRBD1 might be the D (5 bases). Germline values: CDR1 LGHDT, CDR2 YNNKEL (reference sequence). The V end lost 7 bases, the J end lost 3 bases, and 10 bases lay between the germline ends. This CDR3 has 12 amino acids. CDR3 nucleotide sequence: TGTGCCAGCACTGCAGGGAACTACGAGCAGTACTTC. Protein: CASTAGNYEQYF.

The chain links TRBV12-3 or TRBV12-4 to TRBJ1-2; D is unclear. Trimming removed 7 bases at V and 5 bases at J, with 11 bases between. This CDR3 region has 12 residues. DNA for the CDR3: TGTGCCAGCAAAGCGACCGGGTATGGCTACACCTTC. The encoded protein is CASKATGYGYTF.